This T cell receptor beta chain was captured in a study of Ad26.COV2.S vaccination and SARS-CoV-2 variants (dated by TCRdb to the early 2020s). Study-level background: Vaccine-arm donors came from COV1001, a multicentre, randomized, double-blind, placebo-controlled phase I-IIa trial of Ad26.COV2.S in healthy adults. Dosing of Ad26.COV2.S was intramuscular, at either 5x10^10 or 1x10^11 viral particles, delivered as one shot or as two shots spaced 56 days apart. TCRbeta repertoire sequencing was used to assess the specificity and breadth of SARS-CoV-2-reactive T cell receptors after Ad26.COV2.S vaccination. The TCR-sequenced set comprised approximately 32 samples: approximately 19 Ad26.COV2.S vaccine recipients, 5 placebo recipients and 8 SARS-CoV-2 convalescent individuals. Trial participants were randomized into five groups of five: low-dose or high-dose Ad26.COV2.S given once or twice, or placebo on both occasions. Throughout the experiments and outcome assessment, investigators stayed blinded to trial group allocation. Study-wide conclusions, independent of this receptor: The study was not powered to compare responses between vaccine doses or regimens. Spike-specific TCR breadth was higher in Ad26.COV2.S recipients than in placebo recipients (P = 0.0014). After vaccination, substantial breadth of spike-specific CD8+ and CD4+ T cell responses was reported. Non-spike TCR breadth was comparable between vaccine and placebo recipients, consistent with the vaccine containing only spike. It was noted by the authors that total T cell responses may have been underestimated by the TCR breadth and depth analyses.

TCRbeta CDR3 regions were sequenced with the immunoSEQ Assay. After extraction, genomic DNA underwent amplification by bias-controlled multiplex PCR, followed by high-throughput sequencing. The original pipeline was this. Collapsing and filtering of sequences were performed to quantify the absolute abundance of each unique TCRbeta CDR3 region. T cell fraction was estimated by normalization of TCRbeta template counts to usable DNA, with usable DNA being measured through amplification of reference genes present in all nucleated cells. Repertoire TCRs were annotated as SARS-CoV-2-specific by exact matching of V gene, CDR3 amino acid sequence and J gene to a known reactive TCR set. MIRA supplied the reference SARS-CoV-2 TCR set, which was filtered for enrichment in COVID-19-positive ImmuneCODE repertoires so that public or cross-reactive TCRs were removed. Drawing on the MIRA antigens, annotated TCRs were analysed further at the level of specific ORF or position within ORF. Breadth was defined as annotated unique rearrangements over total unique productive rearrangements; depth was the summed frequency of those rearrangements. Group comparisons of TCR breadth used two-sided Wilcoxon rank-sum tests. The immuneACCESS repertoire file appears here via TCRdb, limited to in-frame rearrangements. These files lack a portion of the clones; in checked studies, under half of the deficit traces to unresolved V genes, and the cause of the others is not known. V and J calls and clone size are those listed in that table; D and trimming were worked out from the DNA. The sample data list 290,000 or so clones, and approximately 87% of these were observed just once. The ten largest clones add up to more than 2.5% of the sample.

V trim: 3 bases; J trim: 5 bases; unmatched bases: 4. From a lookup of the germline V gene, CDR1 and CDR2 are SGHAT and FQNNGV. The CDR3 goes from the cysteine to the phenylalanine over 14 residues. CDR3 DNA is the only sequence kept; it has 42 bases, read in frame from the first base. The label giving this sample's treatment or condition can be read as: around 19 received Ad26.COV2.S at low or high dose, single or two shots; roughly five received placebo; per-sample allocation not given. For vaccine and placebo recipients, repertoires were sequenced using samples collected on day 63 after the first injection. In Cohort 1b, about 25 adults aged 18-55 years were enrolled at a single site in Boston, USA, between 29 July and 7 August 2020. Ad26.COV2.S was a replication-incompetent adenovirus type 26 vector that expressed a prefusion-stabilized SARS-CoV-2 spike protein derived from the original Wuhan strain.

As regards this clone: Its binding antigen is unknown. Per-base qualities were not stored, and no clone one base away is much larger.

The sequence was collected from a person between 18 and 65 years old who received the Ad26.COV2.S COVID-19 vaccine or a placebo. The rearrangement combines TRBV11-2 with TRBJ2-4; 7 nucleotides in the junction match TRBD1. The sequences come from peripheral blood, collected in a trial of Ad26.COV2.S vaccine versus placebo. The CDR3 corresponds to CASSFQGEQNIQYF. DNA sequence: TGTGCCAGCAGCTTCCAGGGGGAGCAAAACATTCAGTACTTC.